This entry concerns a single TCR beta chain. Here immunoSEQ multiplex PCR was the method, and the copy in TCRdb shows in-frame clones only, minus some. This sample yields some 40,000 clones, of which approximately 93% are seen a single time; about 4.7% belongs to the top ten. The source of the sample is a study of T cells in tuberculosis. Study as a whole: A South African cohort included IGRA-negative adolescents, latently infected IGRA-positive adolescents and adults with active tuberculosis.

Time point given: new active TB diagnosis, blood taken before or within 7 days of starting treatment. The sequenced sample was PBMCs, obtained at tuberculosis diagnosis. The receptor comes from an adult with tuberculosis.

The CDR3 loop reads CASSDSAGGPSDTQYF. CDR3 DNA: TGTGCCAGCAGTGACTCGGCGGGGGGGCCGTCGGATACGCAGTATTTT. The genes are TRBV6-4 and TRBJ2-3, with 9 bases matching TRBD2. V shed 0 bases, J shed 6 bases, and the junction held 7 bases outside the gene matches. The CDR3 loop spans 16 amino acids. Germline-derived CDR1 and CDR2 are MRHNA and SNTAGT.